These 11 T cell receptor beta chains were all obtained from the same sample, sequenced in a study of blood T cell repertoires in COVID-19. Clones were read by immunoSEQ multiplex PCR, and TCRdb kept only the in-frame ones, dropping some. This sample has some 320,000 clones, with 89% found just once. Sample: PBMCs or T cells enriched from blood (not recorded which). These receptors all stem from a man aged 60-69 years who had recovered from COVID-19.

The gene calls are TRBV19 and TRBJ2-1, with TRBD2 matching 14 bases. The J segment lost 2 bases and the V segment lost 3 bases, leaving 9 bases of the junction unmatched. Germline lookup yields CDR1 LNHDA and CDR2 SQIVND (reference sequence). The length of the CDR3 is 19 residues. The CDR3 spells CASSIGDRGLAGAYNEQFF. The CDR3 nucleotides read TGTGCCAGTAGTATCGGGGATCGGGGACTAGCGGGAGCCTACAATGAGCAGTTCTTC.

In the case of this clone: Other DNA sequences within the sample encode an identical CDR3. The chain employs TRBV28 and TRBJ1-5, with D hard to call. In germline, CDR1 is MDHEN, CDR2 SYDVKM. The V gene lost 6 bases and the J gene lost 4 bases, with 7 bases spanning the gap. The CDR3 length is 12 residues. CDR3 protein: CASRLTNQPQHF. The CDR3 region has the DNA TGTGCCAGCAGACTGACAAATCAGCCCCAGCATTTT.

The genes are TRBV14 and TRBJ2-3; D might be TRBD2 (6 bases). The CDR3 totals 14 residues. CDR1 is SGHDN and CDR2 is FVKESK in the germline V gene. Between the trimmed V and J ends, which lost 4 bases and 4 bases, there was a span of 12 bases. The CDR3 DNA reads TGTGCCAGCAGCCTATTCTCGGGGGCAGATACGCAGTATTTT. Translating gives CASSLFSGADTQYF.

The rearrangement links TRBV5-1 to TRBJ2-1; 13 positions agree with TRBD2. The CDR3 has 19 amino acids. With V trimmed by 5 bases and J by 7 bases, 18 bases remained unmatched. Germline values: CDR1 SGHRS, CDR2 YFSETQ. The chain's CDR3 is CASSRRGLAGDIRANEQFF. Written as DNA, the CDR3 is TGCGCCAGCAGTAGAAGAGGACTAGCGGGAGATATTCGTGCGAATGAGCAGTTCTTC.

The chain is built from TRBV24-1 and TRBJ2-1; 10 bases fit TRBD2. Looked up from germline, CDR1 is KGHDR and CDR2 is SFDVKD. This CDR3 comprises 15 residues. V was pared by 4 bases and J by 4 bases, with 3 bases of the junction left unmatched. The CDR3 spells CATSDLAGAYNEQFF. The CDR3 DNA sequence: TGTGCCACCAGTGACCTAGCGGGAGCTTACAATGAGCAGTTCTTC.

V gene TRBV12-3 or TRBV12-4 combines with J gene TRBJ1-1, with TRBD1 matching 7 bases. This CDR3 has 13 amino acids. V was pared by 3 bases and J by 4 bases, with 2 bases of the junction left unmatched. The CDR3 sequence: CASSFPGGTEAFF. CDR3 sequence (DNA): TGTGCCAGCAGTTTCCCAGGGGGCACTGAAGCTTTCTTT.

This rearrangement joins TRBV28 to TRBJ2-1; 14 bases are shared with TRBD2. J gave up 4 bases and V 6 bases, and 8 bases lay outside the gene matches. Per the germline V gene, CDR1 is MDHEN and CDR2 is SYDVKM. CDR3 length: 17 residues. The CDR3 is CASSLGLAGGDYNEQFF. CDR3 in DNA: TGTGCCAGCAGCCTAGGACTAGCGGGGGGCGATTACAATGAGCAGTTCTTC.

J is TRBJ1-1 and V is TRBV27; 7 nucleotides agree with TRBD1. The germline V gene encodes CDR1 MNHEY and CDR2 SMNVEV (reference sequence). Germline trimming cut 0 bases from V and 4 bases from J; bases unmatched to any gene: 11. This CDR3 region has 17 residues. CDR3 DNA sequence: TGTGCCAGCAGTTTATCGGAGTTAGGGGGCGCAACCACTGAAGCTTTCTTT. Protein sequence: CASSLSELGGATTEAFF.

This chain uses TRBV6-5 with TRBJ1-6, with TRBD1 as a possible D gene (5 bases). The CDR3 is made up of 14 amino acids. V lost 6 bases and J 6 bases, leaving 12 bases between the germline ends. CDR1 MNHEY and CDR2 SVGAGI come from the germline V gene. DNA of the CDR3: TGTGCCAGCAGCGGGTTCGGGGGTAATTCACCCCTCCACTTT. Translated, it gives CASSGFGGNSPLHF.

The CDR3 DNA is TGTGCGTCGACTAGCCGCTACGAGCAGTACTTC. Translating gives CASTSRYEQYF. The chain has TRBV6-5 and TRBJ2-7, with 7 bases aligning to TRBD2. The CDR3 is 11 residues long. CDR1 is MNHEY, CDR2 SVGAGI, per germline.

This chain joins TRBV7-2 and TRBJ2-1, with 10 bases identical to TRBD2. Germline V gene lookup returns CDR1 SGHTA and CDR2 FQGNSA. Unmatched junction bases numbered 7, after V lost 5 bases and J lost 6 bases. The CDR3 has 15 amino acids. CDR3: CASSRPSGSSNEQFF. The CDR3, as DNA: TGTGCCAGCAGCAGACCTAGCGGGAGCAGCAATGAGCAGTTCTTC.